The 4 T cell receptor beta chains below all came from one sample that was sequenced in a study of blood T cell repertoires in COVID-19. Method: immunoSEQ multiplex PCR; TCRdb's copy keeps in-frame clones and lacks some. The repertoire consists of approximately 400,000 clones, with roughly 80% occurring once and the leading ten covering about 1%. The sequencing sample was made of peripheral blood. The origin of the receptors is a human donor with acute or convalescent COVID-19. The donor label of this sample is uncertain.

V and J are TRBV7-9 and TRBJ1-4, with 7 bases matching TRBD1. V was pared by 0 bases and J by 6 bases, with 1 base of the junction left unmatched. The CDR3 consists of 14 residues. CDR1 and CDR2 (germline): SEHNR, FQNEAQ (reference sequence). This chain's CDR3 is CASSLAQGDEKLFF. The CDR3 nucleotides are TGTGCCAGCAGCTTAGCGCAGGGGGATGAAAAACTGTTTTTT. The whole variable domain, filled in from reference TRBV7-9 and TRBJ1-4, reads DTGVSQNPRHKITKRGQNVTFRCDPISEHNRLYWYRQTLGQGPEFLTYFQNEAQLEKSRLLSDRFSAERPKGSFSTLEIQRTEQGDSAMYLCASSLAQGDEKLFFGSGTQLSVL.

This chain links TRBV28 with TRBJ1-5, with 8 bases that match TRBD1. The J segment lost 6 bases and the V segment lost 6 bases, leaving 7 bases of the junction unmatched. The germline V gene encodes CDR1 MDHEN and CDR2 SYDVKM. This CDR3 has 14 residues. The CDR3 DNA reads as TGTGCCAGCAGATTCACAGGGGGAGGTCAGCCCCAGCATTTT. It yields the protein CASRFTGGGQPQHF.

The chain employs TRBV5-6 and TRBJ2-7, with 7 bases fitting TRBD2. J was trimmed by 5 bases and V by 4 bases; bases with no gene match: 18. Germline loops: CDR1 SGHDT, CDR2 YYEEEE. This CDR3 comprises 17 residues. The CDR3 protein is CASSPLGGTAFLDEQYF. In DNA, the CDR3 is TGTGCCAGCAGCCCGTTGGGGGGGACGGCCTTTTTGGACGAGCAGTACTTC.

The chain links TRBV4-1 to TRBJ2-1; 8 bases map to TRBD2. CDR3 size: 19 residues. The V gene's germline CDR1 is MGHRA and CDR2 YSYEKL. J lost 6 bases, V lost 0 bases, and 16 bases had no gene match. The CDR3 nucleotides read TGCGCCAGCAGCCAAGAAAGGGGCGGCGGGGGGCCGCACATCAATGAGCAGTTCTTC. Translation gives CASSQERGGGGPHINEQFF.